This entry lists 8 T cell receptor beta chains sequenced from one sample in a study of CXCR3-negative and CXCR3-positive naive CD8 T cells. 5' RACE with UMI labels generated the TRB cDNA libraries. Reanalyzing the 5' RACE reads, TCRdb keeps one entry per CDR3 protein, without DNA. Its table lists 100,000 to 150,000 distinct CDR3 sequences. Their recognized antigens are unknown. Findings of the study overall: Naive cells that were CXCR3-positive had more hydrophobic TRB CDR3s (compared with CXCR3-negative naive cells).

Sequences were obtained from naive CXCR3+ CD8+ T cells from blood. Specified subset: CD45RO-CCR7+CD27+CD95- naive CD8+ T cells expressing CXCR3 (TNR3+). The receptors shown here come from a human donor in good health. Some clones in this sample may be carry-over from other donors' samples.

The CDR3 region is CASRPGTAIFEKLFF. The chain uses TRBV12-3 or TRBV12-4 and TRBJ1-4; TCRdb designates TRBD1, a call that cannot be tested without DNA. The CDR3 covers 15 residues.

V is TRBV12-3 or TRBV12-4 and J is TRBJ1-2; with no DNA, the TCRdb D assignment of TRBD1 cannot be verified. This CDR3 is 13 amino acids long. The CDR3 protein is CASSIGQTYGYTF.

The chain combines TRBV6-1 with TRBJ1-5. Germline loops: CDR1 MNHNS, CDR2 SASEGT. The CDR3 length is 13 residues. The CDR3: CASEEGVNQPQHF.

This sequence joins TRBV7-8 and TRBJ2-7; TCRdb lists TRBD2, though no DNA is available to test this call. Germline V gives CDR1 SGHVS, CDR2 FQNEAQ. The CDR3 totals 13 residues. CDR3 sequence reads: CASSLEARYEQYF. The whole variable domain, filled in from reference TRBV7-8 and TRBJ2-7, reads GAGVSQSPRYKVAKRGQDVALRCDPISGHVSLFWYQQALGQGPEFLTYFQNEAQLDKSGLPSDRFFAERPEGSVSTLKIQRTQQEDSAVYLCASSLEARYEQYFGPGTRLTVT.

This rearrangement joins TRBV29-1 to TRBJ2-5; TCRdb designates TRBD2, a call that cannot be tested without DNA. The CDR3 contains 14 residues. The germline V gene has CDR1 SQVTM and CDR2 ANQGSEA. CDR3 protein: CSVVLAGVGETQYF.

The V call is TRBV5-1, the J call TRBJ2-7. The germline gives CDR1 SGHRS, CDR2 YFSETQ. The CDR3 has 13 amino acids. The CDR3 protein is CASSWTESYEQYF.

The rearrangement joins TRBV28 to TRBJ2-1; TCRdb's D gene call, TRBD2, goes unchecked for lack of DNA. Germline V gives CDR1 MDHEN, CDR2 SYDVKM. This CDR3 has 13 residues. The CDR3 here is CASSGLGGNEQFF.

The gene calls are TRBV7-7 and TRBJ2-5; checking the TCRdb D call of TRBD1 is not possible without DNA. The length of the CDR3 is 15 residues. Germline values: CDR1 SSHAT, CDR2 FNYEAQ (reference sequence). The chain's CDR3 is CASSLGGSPDETQYF. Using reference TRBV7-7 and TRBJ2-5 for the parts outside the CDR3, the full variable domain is GAGVSQSPRYKVTKRGQDVTLRCDPISSHATLYWYQQALGQGPEFLTYFNYEAQPDKSGLPSDRFSAERPEGSISTLTIQRTEQRDSAMYRCASSLGGSPDETQYFGPGTRLLVL.